The 9 T cell receptor beta chains presented below share a single source sample, sequenced in a study of cytomegalovirus exposure and HLA in healthy donors. Primers for the PCR totalled 60 Vbeta and 13 Jbeta. Clones were sequenced by immunoSEQ multiplex PCR, and TCRdb holds only the in-frame ones, with some missing. The table lists roughly 120,000 clones, 75% to 80% of them singletons. The sequenced sample was PBMCs. The receptors derive from a woman aged 30 to 39 in good health and CMV-seropositive.

The chain combines TRBV18 with TRBJ1-2; no definite D call. V was trimmed by 1 base and J by 5 bases, leaving 11 bases between them. This CDR3 comprises 14 residues. In germline, CDR1 is KGHSH, CDR2 LQKENI. The CDR3 here is CASSPLGDLYGYTF. The CDR3 nucleotides read TGTGCCAGCTCACCACTGGGAGATCTATATGGCTACACCTTC.

The chain couples TRBV7-2 to TRBJ2-3; D is ambiguous. The CDR3 extends over 14 amino acids. From germline, CDR1 is SGHTA and CDR2 FQGNSA. V shed 4 bases and J shed 1 base, with 9 bases lying between them. CDR3: CASSSDWGTDTQYF. The CDR3 DNA sequence: TGTGCCAGCAGCTCTGACTGGGGCACAGATACGCAGTATTTT.

The chain recombines TRBV10-3 with TRBJ1-2; no firm D call. The ends were cut back, 4 bases at V and 4 bases at J, with 16 bases in the middle. Germline values: CDR1 ENHRY, CDR2 SYGVKD. The CDR3 loop spans 15 amino acids. The CDR3 sequence: CAISGFQEALYGYTF. DNA of the CDR3: TGTGCCATCAGTGGATTCCAAGAGGCCCTCTATGGCTACACCTTC.

This chain uses TRBV6-5 with TRBJ1-1; D is perhaps TRBD1 (5 bases). This CDR3 contains 14 residues. Germline V lookup: CDR1 MNHEY, CDR2 SVGAGI. Trimming cost V 3 bases and J 4 bases, with 12 bases left between them. The CDR3 protein is CASSYRRGGTEAFF. CDR3 sequence (DNA): TGTGCCAGCAGTTATCGAAGGGGCGGCACTGAAGCTTTCTTT.

The J gene is TRBJ2-5, the V gene TRBV6-5; D might be TRBD1 (6 bases). Germline V gene lookup returns CDR1 MNHEY and CDR2 SVGAGI. Trimming stripped 5 bases from V and 1 base from J, with 11 bases between. The CDR3 consists of 14 residues. The CDR3: CASSTGTTQETQYF. The CDR3 DNA follows: TGTGCCAGCAGTACCGGGACAACCCAAGAGACCCAGTACTTC.

This clone has a handful of counts. The chain joins TRBV4-2 to TRBJ2-3, with TRBD2 matching 12 bases. The CDR3 covers 19 residues. CDR1 is LGHNA and CDR2 is YNFKEQ in the germline V gene. The J segment lost 2 bases and the V segment lost 2 bases, leaving 11 bases of the junction unmatched. CDR3 protein: CASSQKTSGGNLYTDTQYF. DNA for the CDR3: TGTGCCAGCAGCCAAAAGACTAGCGGGGGTAACCTTTACACAGATACGCAGTATTTT.

The chain couples TRBV6-5 to TRBJ1-6, with D unresolved. Between the trimmed V and J ends, which lost 5 bases and 10 bases, there was a span of 12 bases. CDR1 is MNHEY, CDR2 SVGAGI, per germline. The CDR3 sequence is 13 residues long. The CDR3 nucleotides are TGTGCCAGCAGTGAATTAAGTAGCTCACCCCTCCACTTT. It translates to CASSELSSSPLHF.

This chain connects TRBV19 to TRBJ1-3, with D hard to call. The CDR3 has 15 amino acids. V was shortened by 1 base and J by 2 bases, with 9 bases between the two germline ends. The germline CDR1 and CDR2 sequences are LNHDA and SQIVND (reference sequence). CDR3 in DNA: TGTGCCAGTAGTATAGTTTCGACAACTGGAAACACCATATATTTT. The encoded protein is CASSIVSTTGNTIYF.

The gene calls are TRBV28 and TRBJ2-7, with TRBD1 matching 8 bases. V dropped 5 bases and J dropped 0; count of bases not matched to a gene: 6. The length of the CDR3 is 15 residues. CDR1 and CDR2 (germline): MDHEN, SYDVKM. CDR3 loop: CASSGRQGLSYEQYF. The CDR3 nucleotides read TGTGCCAGCAGTGGACGACAGGGGCTCTCCTACGAGCAGTACTTC.